The rows below give T cell receptor beta chains drawn from one sample of a study of shared clonotypes between healthy human individuals. Data came from immunoSEQ multiplex PCR; TCRdb stores just in-frame clones and leaves some out. Counted here are just over 2,000,000 clones, over 85% occurring once; the ten biggest clones make up more than 0.95%. Sequenced material: naive CD8+ T cells sorted from blood. These receptors were obtained from a man younger than 30 in good health. The CDR3 runs from the conserved cysteine through the conserved F or W. The D gene is left open where the match is weak. Only some rows state a clone size, as once, few, many or a class for expanded clones.

clone_size | j_call | d_call | v_call | cdr3_aa | cdr3_nt
. | TRBJ1-4 | . | TRBV10-3 | CAISEGLYATNEKLFF | TGTGCCATCAGTGAGGGCTTATATGCAACTAATGAAAAACTGTTTTTT
. | TRBJ2-7 | . | TRBV11-1 | CASSSRTAHEQYF | TGTGCCAGCAGCAGTCGGACAGCACACGAGCAGTACTTC
. | TRBJ2-7 | . | TRBV4-1 | CASSQGPYEQYF | TGCGCCAGCAGCCAAGGCCCCTACGAGCAGTACTTC
. | TRBJ2-5 | . | TRBV5-8 | CASSWDRETQYF | TGTGCCAGCAGCTGGGACCGTGAGACCCAGTACTTC
. | TRBJ2-7 | . | TRBV10-2 | CASSEGAGTTYEQYF | TGCGCCAGCAGTGAGGGGGCAGGGACAACCTACGAGCAGTACTTC
. | TRBJ2-7 | TRBD1 | TRBV5-6 | CASSWDRGRPHEQYF | TGTGCCAGCAGCTGGGACAGGGGGCGCCCCCACGAGCAGTACTTC
. | TRBJ2-7 | . | TRBV7-9 | CASSPWTPTYEQYF | TGTGCCAGCAGCCCGTGGACACCTACCTACGAGCAGTACTTC
. | TRBJ2-1 | . | TRBV11-2 | CASSLVTGIYNEQFF | TGTGCCAGCAGCTTAGTAACAGGGATCTACAATGAGCAGTTCTTC
. | TRBJ2-7 | . | TRBV4-1 | CASSRRTGYEQYF | TGCGCCAGCAGCCGTAGAACAGGGTACGAGCAGTACTTC
. | TRBJ2-2 | TRBD2 | TRBV9 | CASSVEAGANTGELFF | TGTGCCAGCAGCGTAGAAGCGGGAGCGAACACCGGGGAGCTGTTTTTT
. | TRBJ2-3 | . | TRBV30 | CAYRWVTDTQYF | TGTGCCTATCGGTGGGTCACAGATACGCAGTATTTT
. | TRBJ2-7 | . | TRBV7-9 | CASSLERGLTYEQYF | TGTGCCAGCAGCTTAGAACGGGGCCTAACCTACGAGCAGTACTTC
once | TRBJ2-7 | TRBD1 | TRBV14 | CASSLRTGRGYEQYF | TGTGCCAGCAGCCTGAGGACAGGGAGAGGGTACGAGCAGTACTTC
. | TRBJ2-2 | . | TRBV2 | CASRPSRTLNTGELFF | TGTGCCAGCCGACCCTCCAGAACCCTAAACACCGGGGAGCTGTTTTTT
. | TRBJ2-7 | . | TRBV6-1 | CASSGGTTYEQYF | TGTGCCAGCAGTGGAGGGACAACCTACGAGCAGTACTTC
. | TRBJ2-1 | . | TRBV27 | CASSGLGSEQFF | TGTGCCAGCAGTGGGCTGGGAAGTGAGCAGTTCTTC
. | TRBJ2-7 | TRBD2 | TRBV4-1 | CASSPGGSSYEQYF | TGCGCCAGCAGCCCGGGGGGGAGCTCCTACGAGCAGTACTTC
. | TRBJ2-1 | TRBD2 | TRBV7-8 | CASSSPEREISSYNEQFF | TGTGCCAGCAGCTCCCCGGAGCGGGAGATAAGCTCCTACAATGAGCAGTTCTTC
. | TRBJ1-1 | . | TRBV11-2 | CASSLDVGGNTEAFF | TGTGCCAGCAGCTTAGATGTAGGAGGGAACACTGAAGCTTTCTTT
. | TRBJ2-1 | . | TRBV19 | CASTPGLGQYNEQFF | TGTGCCAGTACTCCAGGGTTGGGGCAATACAATGAGCAGTTCTTC
. | TRBJ2-7 | . | TRBV7-2 | CASSQLPGITYEQYF | TGTGCCAGCAGCCAGCTACCAGGGATTACCTACGAGCAGTACTTC
. | TRBJ2-2 | . | TRBV7-6 | CASSLASTGELFF | TGTGCCAGCAGCTTAGCGAGCACCGGGGAGCTGTTTTTT
. | TRBJ2-7 | . | TRBV4-3 | CASSQDGGSYEQYF | TGCGCCAGCAGCCAAGACGGGGGCTCCTACGAGCAGTACTTC
. | TRBJ2-2 | . | TRBV7-9 | CASSLTSADPGELFF | TGTGCCAGCAGCTTAACGTCGGCGGACCCCGGGGAGCTGTTTTTT